This T cell receptor beta chain is from a study of OX40 agonist ivuxolimab in advanced cancers. At the level of the whole study: Ivuxolimab, which targeted the costimulatory receptor OX40 (CD134), was an agonistic, fully human IgG2 monoclonal antibody. A male proportion of around 81% and a mean age of approximately 60 years, ranging from 23 to 79, were recorded for the dose-escalation cohort. Three dose-escalation patients achieved partial responses, one with hepatocellular carcinoma and two with cutaneous melanoma. The paper reports the monotherapy dose-escalation portion (N of about 56 patients) of the phase I ivuxolimab trial. Patients were allowed to have had prior anti-PD-1, anti-PD-L1 or anti-CTLA-4 therapy, and around 41% of the dose-escalation patients had previously received checkpoint inhibitors. Intravenous ivuxolimab was administered to patients every 2 weeks at six dose levels: 0.01, 0.1, 0.3, 1.5, 3 and 10 mg/kg. Peripheral TCRbeta sequencing aimed to test whether ivuxolimab altered TCR sequence diversity and caused clonal T-cell expansion. Among the roughly 54 dose-escalation patients, about 19 had hepatocellular carcinoma, 15 or so melanoma, 9 renal cell carcinoma and 9 head and neck cancer. What the authors observed across the whole study: After ivuxolimab, more expanded clones were found on average in CD8+ T cells than in CD4+ T cells. At doses of 0.1 to 3.0 mg/kg, clonal expansion of both CD4+ and CD8+ blood T cells was observed from baseline to week 6. Low levels of normalized T-cell clonal expansion were also seen in some nonresponding patients. In the 0.1-3.0 mg/kg groups, partial responders were among the patients with the lowest normalized peripheral clonal expansion, particularly in CD8+ T cells. The antigen specificity of the clonally expanded peripheral T cells was not determined.

The V end loses 5 bases and the J end loses 0 bases, and a stretch of 22 bases separates them. From the cysteine through the phenylalanine, the CDR3 covers 18 amino acids. Only CDR3 DNA is held: 54 bases, read in frame from base 1. CDR1 PRHDT and CDR2 FYEKMQ were looked up in the germline V gene (reference sequence). Concerning this clone: Its recognized antigen is unknown. No base quality values were provided; no much bigger clone lies one nucleotide off.

The trial excluded patients who had a history of autoimmune disease or were on systemic immunosuppression. Peripheral blood for TCR sequencing was collected from all dose cohorts at baseline, on cycle 4 day 1, and on cycle 7 day 1. The samples were taken from a phase I, first-in-human, multicenter, open-label dose-escalation trial of ivuxolimab. The trial enrolled adults with locally advanced or metastatic head and neck squamous cell, hepatocellular, melanoma or renal cell carcinoma. Before TCR sequencing, CD4+ T cells and CD8+ T cells from peripheral blood were sorted into separate populations. Genomic DNA was isolated from the sorted cells so that the TCRbeta CDR3 region could be sequenced. The immunoSEQ Assay was used for sequencing of TCRbeta CDR3 regions. TCRdb mirrors the immuneACCESS table, restricted to in-frame sequences. Some clones are absent from its copies; in checked studies, under half trace to an unresolved V gene, and the reason for the others is unknown. A total of about 80,000 clones appear in this sample, approximately 94% of them only once. Jointly, the top ten make up around 4.8% of the sample.

The source is an adult with an advanced solid tumor such as melanoma, head and neck, liver or kidney cancer. The rearrangement combines TRBV13 with TRBJ1-1, with TRBD1 perhaps the D gene, on 6 matching bases. Specimen: CD4+ or CD8+ T cells sorted from blood, collected in a trial of the OX40 agonist ivuxolimab. The CDR3 has the sequence CASSLNGGRFDMNTEAFF. The bases read TGTGCCAGCAGCCTCAATGGGGGCAGGTTTGATATGAACACTGAAGCTTTCTTT.